These 18 T cell receptor beta chains were all obtained from the same sample, sequenced in a study of pediatric ulcerative colitis. Profiled with immunoSEQ multiplex PCR; TCRdb holds only in-frame clones, not every one. Of 45,000 to 75,000 clones listed, 75% to 90% are singletons. Sequenced material: blood. Receptors were obtained from a boy between 10 and 17 years old who was a control in a study of pediatric ulcerative colitis.

As to this clone: The junction departs from germline at one end; a sequencing error may be responsible. The chain couples TRBV7-7 to TRBJ2-4; weak D call: TRBD2 (6 bases). The CDR3 is made up of 17 amino acids. The germline V gene has CDR1 SSHAT and CDR2 FNYEAQ (reference sequence). The CDR3 DNA sequence: TGTGCTAGCAGCCTGGAGGTATGGGGAGGTCCCAAAAACATTCAGTACTTC. It is translated as CASSLEVWGGPKNIQYF. Filled out from reference TRBV7-7 and TRBJ2-4, the complete variable domain reads GAGVSQSPRYKVTKRGQDVTLRCDPISSHATLYWYQQALGQGPEFLTYFNYEAQPDKSGLPSDRFSAERPEGSISTLTIQRTEQRDSAMYRCASSLEVWGGPKNIQYFGAGTRLSVL.

The chain links TRBV9 to TRBJ1-4, with TRBD1 as a possible D gene (5 bases). The V end was cut by 3 bases, the J end by 7 bases, with 10 bases between. Germline values: CDR1 SGDLS, CDR2 YYNGEE. There are 13 residues in the CDR3. The DNA for the CDR3 is TGTGCCAGCAGCGGGGGGGTAGGTGAAAAACTGTTTTTT. As protein: CASSGGVGEKLFF. The complete variable domain, with remaining parts taken from reference TRBV9 and TRBJ1-4, reads DSGVTQTPKHLITATGQRVTLRCSPRSGDLSVYWYQQSLDQGLQFLIQYYNGEERAKGNILERFSAQQFPDLHSELNLSSLELGDSALYFCASSGGVGEKLFFGSGTQLSVL.

The chain has TRBV9 and TRBJ1-1; 7 positions match TRBD1. V was pared by 2 bases and J by 0 bases, with 7 bases of the junction left unmatched. The germline V gene encodes CDR1 SGDLS and CDR2 YYNGEE. The CDR3 consists of 16 residues. The CDR3 bases are TGTGCCAGCAGCGTCTTACCCGGGACAGTGAACACTGAAGCTTTCTTT. Translated: CASSVLPGTVNTEAFF.

J is TRBJ2-7 and V is TRBV6-4, with 9 positions matching TRBD1. Germline V gives CDR1 MRHNA, CDR2 SNTAGT. J was trimmed by 4 bases and V by 6 bases; bases with no gene match: 10. CDR3 size: 15 residues. CDR3 protein: CASSPTGTGQYEQYF. CDR3 bases: TGTGCCAGCAGCCCCACCGGGACAGGGCAGTACGAGCAGTACTTC.

The gene calls are TRBV10-1 and TRBJ2-3, with D unresolved. Germline V gene lookup returns CDR1 WNHNN and CDR2 SYGVQD (reference sequence). This CDR3 is 14 amino acids long. V gave up 3 bases and J gave up 0 bases, with 7 bases separating them. The CDR3 loop is CASSDSGSTDTQYF. As DNA, the CDR3 is TGCGCCAGCAGTGATTCGGGTAGCACAGATACGCAGTATTTT.

The chain joins TRBV2 to TRBJ2-1; maybe TRBD1 (6 bases). Trimming took 2 bases from V and 1 from J, leaving 12 bases between them. Looked up from germline, CDR1 is SNHLY and CDR2 is FYNNEI. CDR3 length equals 16 residues. The CDR3 coding sequence is TGTGCCAGCAGTGAATGGGCAGGGGAATCCTACAATGAGCAGTTCTTC. Amino acids: CASSEWAGESYNEQFF. Supplemented by reference TRBV2 and TRBJ2-1, the full variable domain reads EPEVTQTPSHQVTQMGQEVILRCVPISNHLYFYWYRQILGQKVEFLVSFYNNEISEKSEIFDDQFSVERPDGSNFTLKIRSTKLEDSAMYFCASSEWAGESYNEQFFGPGTRLTVL.

This clone is a singleton in its sample. The CDR3 DNA reads TGTGCCAGCAGCCCAGCGGTGACTAGCGGGACCTACGAGCAGTACTTC. Its translation is CASSPAVTSGTYEQYF. V gene TRBV7-9 combines with J gene TRBJ2-7; 11 bases are shared with TRBD2. The CDR3 covers 16 residues. CDR1 is SEHNR, CDR2 FQNEAQ, per germline (reference sequence). J gave up 2 bases and V 5 bases, and 8 bases lay outside the gene matches.

Concerning this clone: A junction boundary mismatches the germline segment, possibly from a read error. The chain carries TRBV27 and TRBJ1-1; D is possibly TRBD1 (5 bases). Germline V gene lookup returns CDR1 MNHEY and CDR2 SMNVEV (reference sequence). The CDR3 has 16 residues. The CDR3 protein is CASRLSLQGSDTEAFF. The CDR3 DNA reads as TGTGCCAGCAGATTATCCCTTCAGGGCTCCGACACTGAAGCTTTCTTT.

The chain carries TRBV7-8 and TRBJ2-7; 8 nucleotides align to TRBD1. Germline V gene data show CDR1 as SGHVS and CDR2 as FQNEAQ. The V segment lost 1 base and the J segment 3 bases; nucleotides outside the gene matches: 5. The CDR3 loop spans 15 amino acids. The DNA for the CDR3 is TGTGCCAGCAGCTTAGGGGGACAGGCCTTCTACGAGCAGTACTTC. This gives the protein CASSLGGQAFYEQYF.

The genes are TRBV9 and TRBJ1-2, with D hard to call. This CDR3 comprises 13 residues. From germline, CDR1 is SGDLS and CDR2 YYNGEE. V was clipped by 0 bases and J by 7 bases, with 10 bases between them. CDR3 sequence reads: CASSVDQALGYTF. As DNA, the CDR3 is TGTGCCAGCAGCGTAGACCAGGCCCTTGGCTACACCTTC.

The V call is TRBV27, the J call TRBJ1-2, with 8 bases that match TRBD1. The V gene's germline CDR1 is MNHEY and CDR2 SMNVEV (reference sequence). The CDR3 runs to 15 residues. The junction had 7 bases not matched to a gene; V was cut back by 0 bases and J by 7 bases. The CDR3 region has the DNA TGTGCCAGCAGTTTATCGCTCGGGACAGGTTTTGGCTACACCTTC. As protein: CASSLSLGTGFGYTF.

The CDR3 is CATSRWTGLSTEAFF. The CDR3 DNA follows: TGTGCCACCAGCAGATGGACAGGCTTAAGTACTGAAGCTTTCTTT. The rearrangement joins TRBV15 to TRBJ1-1, with TRBD1 identical over 7 bases. Losses at the gene ends were 2 bases for V and 5 bases for J; bases not matched to a gene: 8. Germline V gives CDR1 LNHNV, CDR2 YYDKDF (reference sequence). The CDR3 contains 15 residues. Together with reference TRBV15 and TRBJ1-1, the CDR3 gives the full variable domain: DAMVIQNPRYQVTQFGKPVTLSCSQTLNHNVMYWYQQKSSQAPKLLFHYYDKDFNNEADTPDNFQSRRPNTSFCFLDIRSPGLGDTAMYLCATSRWTGLSTEAFFGQGTRLTVV.

The J gene is TRBJ1-1, the V gene TRBV29-1; D is ambiguous. The germline V gene has CDR1 SQVTM and CDR2 ANQGSEA. Trimming pared 5 bases from V and 0 bases from J, leaving 10 bases between. The CDR3 totals 13 residues. DNA for the CDR3: TGCAGCGTTTATAGTTCTTTGAACACTGAAGCTTTCTTT. Translation: CSVYSSLNTEAFF.

The V call is TRBV7-2, the J call TRBJ2-1; no reliable D call. V was shortened by 1 base and J by 5 bases, with 9 bases between the two germline ends. The CDR3 is 14 amino acids. In germline, CDR1 is SGHTA, CDR2 FQGNSA. Here the CDR3 reads CASSLEARNNEQFF. The CDR3 DNA reads TGTGCCAGCAGCTTAGAGGCTAGGAACAATGAGCAGTTCTTC.

The rearrangement joins TRBV7-3 to TRBJ2-3, with D hard to call. CDR1 is SGHTA, CDR2 FQGTGA, per germline. The CDR3 spans 13 residues. V lost 3 bases to trimming and J lost 2 bases, with 6 bases between them. In DNA, the CDR3 is TGTGCCAGCAGCTTCGGCTACACAGATACGCAGTATTTT. Its protein product is CASSFGYTDTQYF.

V usage is TRBV2 and J usage is TRBJ2-4; possibly TRBD1 for D (6 bases). Trimming pared 7 bases from V and 1 base from J, leaving 23 bases between. This CDR3 is 18 amino acids long. Germline V gene sequence: CDR1 SNHLY, CDR2 FYNNEI. CDR3 sequence reads: CASKAGVGNVLAKNIQYF. The CDR3 DNA is TGTGCCAGCAAGGCAGGGGTGGGGAACGTGCTGGCCAAAAACATTCAGTACTTC.

The J gene is TRBJ2-7, the V gene TRBV7-2; D not certain. The CDR3 contains 16 residues. Trimming took 2 bases from V and 5 from J, leaving 19 bases between them. Germline loops: CDR1 SGHTA, CDR2 FQGNSA. The CDR3 spells CASSLIQRLDEDEQYF. In DNA, the CDR3 is TGTGCCAGCAGCTTAATACAACGGCTCGACGAGGACGAGCAGTACTTC. Using reference TRBV7-2 and TRBJ2-7 for the parts outside the CDR3, the full variable domain is GAGVSQSPSNKVTEKGKDVELRCDPISGHTALYWYRQSLGQGLEFLIYFQGNSAPDKSGLPSDRFSAERTGGSVSTLTIQRTQQEDSAVYLCASSLIQRLDEDEQYFGPGTRLTVT.

The chain carries TRBV7-8 and TRBJ2-1, with 7 nucleotides matching TRBD2. After removal of 6 bases from V and 6 bases from J, the junction contained 11 bases not matched to a gene. From germline, CDR1 is SGHVS and CDR2 FQNEAQ. The CDR3 spans 15 residues. CDR3 DNA: TGTGCCAGCAGTACGACTAGCATCCTACGCAATGAGCAGTTCTTC. Its protein is CASSTTSILRNEQFF.